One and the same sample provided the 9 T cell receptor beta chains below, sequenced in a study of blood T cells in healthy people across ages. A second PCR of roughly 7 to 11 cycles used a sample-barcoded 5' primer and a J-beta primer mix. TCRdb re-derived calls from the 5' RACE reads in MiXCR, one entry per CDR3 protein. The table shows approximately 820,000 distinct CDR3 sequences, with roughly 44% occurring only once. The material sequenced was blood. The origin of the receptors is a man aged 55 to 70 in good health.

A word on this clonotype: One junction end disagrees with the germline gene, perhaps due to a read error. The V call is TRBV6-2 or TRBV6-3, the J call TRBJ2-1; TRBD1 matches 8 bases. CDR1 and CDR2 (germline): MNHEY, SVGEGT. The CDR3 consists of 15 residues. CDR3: CASSLRTGWYNEQFF. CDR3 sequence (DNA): TGTGCCAGCTCCCTAAGGACAGGGTGGTACAATGAGCAGTTTTTC.

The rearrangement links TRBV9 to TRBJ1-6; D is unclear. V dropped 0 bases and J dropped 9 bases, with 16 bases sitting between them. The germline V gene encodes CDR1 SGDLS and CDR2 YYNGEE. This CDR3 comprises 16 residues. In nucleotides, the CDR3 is TGTGCCAGCAGCGTAGGTCCCGCAGCCGCCCCTTCACCCCTCCACTTT. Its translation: CASSVGPAAAPSPLHF.

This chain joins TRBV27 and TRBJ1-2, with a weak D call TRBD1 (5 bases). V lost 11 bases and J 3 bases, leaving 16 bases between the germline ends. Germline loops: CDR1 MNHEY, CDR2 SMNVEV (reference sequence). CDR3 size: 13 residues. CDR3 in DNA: TGTGCCGCAGCAGCAGGGACTTACTATGGCTACACCTTC. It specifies CAAAAGTYYGYTF.

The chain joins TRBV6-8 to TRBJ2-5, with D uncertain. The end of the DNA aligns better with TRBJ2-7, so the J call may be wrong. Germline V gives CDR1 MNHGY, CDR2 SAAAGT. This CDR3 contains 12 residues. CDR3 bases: TGTGCCAGCCTTTTGGGGAACAACGAGCAGTACTTC. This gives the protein CASLLGNNEQYF.

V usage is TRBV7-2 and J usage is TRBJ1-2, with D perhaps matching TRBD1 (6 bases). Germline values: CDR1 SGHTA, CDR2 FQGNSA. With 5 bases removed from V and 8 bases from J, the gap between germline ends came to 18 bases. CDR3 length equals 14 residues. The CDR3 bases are TGTGCCAGCAGCCCAGGGGCGCGCGTATACGGCTACACCTTC. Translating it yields CASSPGARVYGYTF.

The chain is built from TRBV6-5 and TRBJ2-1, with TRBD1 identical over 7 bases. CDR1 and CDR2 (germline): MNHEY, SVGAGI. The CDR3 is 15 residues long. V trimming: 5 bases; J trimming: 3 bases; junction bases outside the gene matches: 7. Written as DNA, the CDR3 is TGTGCCAGCAGTCCCAACCGGGACAGCTACAATGAGCAGTTCTTC. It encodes CASSPNRDSYNEQFF.

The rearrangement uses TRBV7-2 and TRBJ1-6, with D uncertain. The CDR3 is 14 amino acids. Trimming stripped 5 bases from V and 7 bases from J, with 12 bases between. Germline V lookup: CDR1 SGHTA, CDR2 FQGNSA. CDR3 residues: CASSPAQWNSPLHF. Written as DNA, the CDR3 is TGTGCCAGCAGCCCTGCGCAGTGGAATTCACCCCTCCACTTT.

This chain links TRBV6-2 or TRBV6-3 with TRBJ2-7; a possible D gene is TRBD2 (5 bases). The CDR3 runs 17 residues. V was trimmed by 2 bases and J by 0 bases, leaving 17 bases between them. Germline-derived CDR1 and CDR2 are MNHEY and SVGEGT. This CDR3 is CASSYPFASGSSYEQYF. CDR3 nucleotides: TGTGCCAGCAGTTACCCGTTTGCTTCGGGGAGCTCCTACGAGCAGTACTTC.

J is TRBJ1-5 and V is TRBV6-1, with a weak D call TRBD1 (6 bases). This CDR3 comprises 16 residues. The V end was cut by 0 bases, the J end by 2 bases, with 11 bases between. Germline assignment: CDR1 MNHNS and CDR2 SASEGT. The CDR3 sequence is CASSEAQGMGNQPQHF. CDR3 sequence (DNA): TGTGCCAGCAGTGAAGCACAGGGAATGGGCAATCAGCCCCAGCATTTT.